The clone carrying this T cell receptor beta chain was counted at least ten times. Its antigen remains unknown. Trimming shortened V by 2 bases and J by 3 bases, and 10 bases separated the two germline ends. From germline, CDR1 is SQVTM and CDR2 ANQGSEA. The CDR3 is made up of 13 amino acids. CD8+CD4-CCR7+CD45RA+ cells were sorted as naive CD8 T cells. TCRdb re-analysed the PCR reads in MiXCR, keeping a single row per CDR3 protein. Of about 18,000 distinct CDR3 sequences listed, about a fifth are singletons. This entry is derived from a study of molecular identifiers for immune sequencing clone quantification. About the study: Four of five splits of RNA from about 19,000 or 110,000 naive CD8 cells were sequenced in replicates.

Notes on the study in general: In cases of identical TCR molecules sharing a barcode, highly expanded clone sizes could be underestimated. More than 97% of effector molecules, versus under 1% of naive-cell molecules, belonged to clones above 20 RNA copies.

The chain is built from TRBV29-1 and TRBJ1-2; D gene ambiguous. This TCR derives from a human donor in good health. Some libraries in this study had Jurkat cell RNA spiked in. Source material: naive CD8+ T cells from blood, with Jurkat cell RNA spiked in. As for subset: FACS-sorted CD8+CD4-CCR7+CD45RA+ naive T cells. CDR3 in DNA: TGCAGCGTTGAAAGGCAGTTTGACTATGGCTACACCTTC. This codes for CSVERQFDYGYTF.